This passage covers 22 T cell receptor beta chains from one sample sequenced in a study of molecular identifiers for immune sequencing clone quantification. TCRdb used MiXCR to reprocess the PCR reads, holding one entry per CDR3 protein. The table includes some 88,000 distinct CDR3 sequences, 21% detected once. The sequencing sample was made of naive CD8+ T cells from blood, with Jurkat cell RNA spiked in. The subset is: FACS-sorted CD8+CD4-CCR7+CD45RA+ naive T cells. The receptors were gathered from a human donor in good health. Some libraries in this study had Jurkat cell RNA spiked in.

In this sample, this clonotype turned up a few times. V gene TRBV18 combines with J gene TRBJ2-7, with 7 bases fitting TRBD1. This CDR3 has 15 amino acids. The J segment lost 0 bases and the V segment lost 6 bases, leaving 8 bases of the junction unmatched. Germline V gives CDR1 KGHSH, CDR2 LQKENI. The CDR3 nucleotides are TGTGCCAGCTCTCCCAGGGACAGCGTCTCCTACGAGCAGTACTTC. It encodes CASSPRDSVSYEQYF.

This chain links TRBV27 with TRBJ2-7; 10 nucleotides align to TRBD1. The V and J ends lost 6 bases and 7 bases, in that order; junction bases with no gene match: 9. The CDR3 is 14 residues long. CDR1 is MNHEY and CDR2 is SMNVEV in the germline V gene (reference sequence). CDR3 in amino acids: CASSQAGQGSEQYF. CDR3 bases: TGTGCCAGCAGCCAAGCGGGACAGGGGTCGGAGCAGTACTTC.

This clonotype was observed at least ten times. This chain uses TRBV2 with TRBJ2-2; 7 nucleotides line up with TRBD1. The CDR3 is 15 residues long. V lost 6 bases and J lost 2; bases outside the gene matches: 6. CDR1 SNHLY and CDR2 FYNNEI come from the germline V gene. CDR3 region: CASSLGTVNTGELFF. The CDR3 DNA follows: TGTGCCAGCAGCCTCGGGACAGTCAACACCGGGGAGCTGTTTTTT.

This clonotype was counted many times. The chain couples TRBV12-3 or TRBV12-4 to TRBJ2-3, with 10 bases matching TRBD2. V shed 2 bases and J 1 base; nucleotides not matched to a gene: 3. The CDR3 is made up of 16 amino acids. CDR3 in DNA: TGTGCCAGCAGTTTAAGCCTAGCGGGGGGCACAGATACGCAGTATTTT. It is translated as CASSLSLAGGTDTQYF.

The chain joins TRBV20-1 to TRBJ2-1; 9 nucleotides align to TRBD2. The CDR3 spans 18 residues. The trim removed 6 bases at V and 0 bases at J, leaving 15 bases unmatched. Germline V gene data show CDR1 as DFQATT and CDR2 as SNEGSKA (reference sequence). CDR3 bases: TGCAGTGCCCATATCACTAGCGGGTTTGCCACCTCCTACAATGAGCAGTTCTTC. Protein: CSAHITSGFATSYNEQFF.

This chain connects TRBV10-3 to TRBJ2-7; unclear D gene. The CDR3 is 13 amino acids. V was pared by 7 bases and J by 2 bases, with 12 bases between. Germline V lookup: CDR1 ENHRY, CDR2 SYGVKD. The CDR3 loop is CAITSANAYEQYF. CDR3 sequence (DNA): TGTGCCATCACCAGTGCGAACGCCTACGAGCAGTACTTC.

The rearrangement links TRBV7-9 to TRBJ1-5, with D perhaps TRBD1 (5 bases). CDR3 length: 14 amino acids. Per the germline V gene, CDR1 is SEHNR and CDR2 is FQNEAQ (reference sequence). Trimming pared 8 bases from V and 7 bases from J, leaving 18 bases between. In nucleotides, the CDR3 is TGTGCCAGCGGCGGGGCAGATCCTAACCAGCCCCAGCATTTT. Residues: CASGGADPNQPQHF.

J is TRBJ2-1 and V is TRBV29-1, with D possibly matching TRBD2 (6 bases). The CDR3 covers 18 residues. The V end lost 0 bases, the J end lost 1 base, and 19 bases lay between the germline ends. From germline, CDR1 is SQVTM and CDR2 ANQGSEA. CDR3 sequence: CSVEDPLAGWESYNEQFF. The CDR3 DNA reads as TGCAGCGTTGAAGATCCCTTGGCGGGATGGGAGTCCTACAATGAGCAGTTCTTC.

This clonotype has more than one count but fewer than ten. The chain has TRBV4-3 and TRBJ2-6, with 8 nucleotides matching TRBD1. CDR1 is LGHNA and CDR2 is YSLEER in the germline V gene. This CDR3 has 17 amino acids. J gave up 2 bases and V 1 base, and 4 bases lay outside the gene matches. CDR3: CASSQGTGYTGANVLTF. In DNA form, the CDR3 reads TGCGCCAGCAGCCAAGGGACAGGGTATACTGGGGCCAACGTCCTGACTTTC.

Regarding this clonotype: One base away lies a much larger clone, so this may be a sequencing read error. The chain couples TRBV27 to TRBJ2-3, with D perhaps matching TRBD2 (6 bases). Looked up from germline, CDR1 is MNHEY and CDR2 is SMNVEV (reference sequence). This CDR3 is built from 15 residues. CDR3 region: CGSSLSGTSTDTQYF. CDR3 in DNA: TGTGGCAGCAGTTTATCAGGGACTAGCACAGATACGCAGTATTTT.

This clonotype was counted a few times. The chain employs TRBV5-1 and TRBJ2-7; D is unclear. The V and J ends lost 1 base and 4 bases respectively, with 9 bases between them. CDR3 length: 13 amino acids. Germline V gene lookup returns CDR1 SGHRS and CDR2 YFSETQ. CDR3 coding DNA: TGCGCCAGCAGCTTGTTCTCAATGTACGAGCAGTACTTC. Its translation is CASSLFSMYEQYF.

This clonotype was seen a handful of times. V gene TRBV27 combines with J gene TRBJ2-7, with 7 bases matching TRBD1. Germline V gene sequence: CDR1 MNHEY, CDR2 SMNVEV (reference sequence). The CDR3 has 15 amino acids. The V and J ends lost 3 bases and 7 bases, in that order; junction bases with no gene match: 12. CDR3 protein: CASSFERGPFGEQYF. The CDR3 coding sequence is TGTGCCAGCAGTTTTGAAAGGGGGCCCTTCGGGGAGCAGTACTTC.

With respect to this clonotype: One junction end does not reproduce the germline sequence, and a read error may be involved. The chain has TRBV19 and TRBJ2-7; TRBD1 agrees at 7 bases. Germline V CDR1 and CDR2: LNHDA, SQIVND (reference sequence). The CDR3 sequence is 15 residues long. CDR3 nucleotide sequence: TGTGCCAGTAGTATAGGGACAGGCGGCGCCTACGAGCAGCACTTC. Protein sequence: CASSIGTGGAYEQHF.

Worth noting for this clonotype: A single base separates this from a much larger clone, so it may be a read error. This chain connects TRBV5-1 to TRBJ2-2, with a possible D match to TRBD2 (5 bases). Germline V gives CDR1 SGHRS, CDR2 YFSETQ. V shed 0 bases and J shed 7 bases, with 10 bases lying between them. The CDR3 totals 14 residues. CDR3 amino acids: CASSLGSSVGELFF. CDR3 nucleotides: TGCGCCAGCAGCTTGGGTAGTAGCGTCGGGGAGCTGTTTTTT.

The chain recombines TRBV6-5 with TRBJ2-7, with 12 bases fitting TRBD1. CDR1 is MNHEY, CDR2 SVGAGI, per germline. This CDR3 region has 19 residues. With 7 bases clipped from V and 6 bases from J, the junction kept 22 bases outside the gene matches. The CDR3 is CASTVSGTGGPSGSGEQYF. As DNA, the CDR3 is TGTGCCAGCACTGTCAGCGGGACAGGGGGCCCTAGCGGGAGCGGCGAGCAGTACTTC.

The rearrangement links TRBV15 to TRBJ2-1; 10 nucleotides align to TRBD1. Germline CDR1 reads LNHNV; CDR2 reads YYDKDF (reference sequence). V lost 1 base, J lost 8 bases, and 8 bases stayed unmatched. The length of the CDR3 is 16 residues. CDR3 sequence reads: CATSRGPGQGIDEQFF. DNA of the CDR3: TGTGCCACCAGCAGAGGACCGGGACAGGGGATCGATGAGCAGTTCTTC.

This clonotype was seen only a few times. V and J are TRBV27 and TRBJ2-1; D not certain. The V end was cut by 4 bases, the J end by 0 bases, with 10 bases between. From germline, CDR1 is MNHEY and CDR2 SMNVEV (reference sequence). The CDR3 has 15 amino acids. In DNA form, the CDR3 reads TGTGCCAGCAGTTATAGTGGCAGCTCCTACAATGAGCAGTTCTTC. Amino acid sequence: CASSYSGSSYNEQFF.

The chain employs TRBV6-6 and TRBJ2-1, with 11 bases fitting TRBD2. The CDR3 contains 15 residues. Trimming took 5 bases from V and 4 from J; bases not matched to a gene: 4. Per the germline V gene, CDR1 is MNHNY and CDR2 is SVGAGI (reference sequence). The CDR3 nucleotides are TGTGCCAGCAGTCAACTAGCGGGAGCTTACAATGAGCAGTTCTTC. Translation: CASSQLAGAYNEQFF.

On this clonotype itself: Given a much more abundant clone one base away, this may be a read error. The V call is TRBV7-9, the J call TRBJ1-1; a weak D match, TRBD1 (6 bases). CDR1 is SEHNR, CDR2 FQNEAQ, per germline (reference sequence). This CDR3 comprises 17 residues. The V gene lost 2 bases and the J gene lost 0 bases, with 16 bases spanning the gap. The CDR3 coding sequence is TGTGCCAGCAGCTTAACAGGGAGGCCCCTAATGAACACTGAAGCTTTCTTT. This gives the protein CASSLTGRPLMNTEAFF.

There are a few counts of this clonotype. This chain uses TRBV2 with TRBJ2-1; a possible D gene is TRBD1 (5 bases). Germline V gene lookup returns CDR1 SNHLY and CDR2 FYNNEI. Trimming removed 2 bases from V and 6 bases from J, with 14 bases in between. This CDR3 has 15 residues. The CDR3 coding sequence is TGTGCCAGCAGTGAAACAGGAAAACGGATCAATGAGCAGTTCTTC. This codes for CASSETGKRINEQFF. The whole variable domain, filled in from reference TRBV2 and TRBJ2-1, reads EPEVTQTPSHQVTQMGQEVILRCVPISNHLYFYWYRQILGQKVEFLVSFYNNEISEKSEIFDDQFSVERPDGSNFTLKIRSTKLEDSAMYFCASSETGKRINEQFFGPGTRLTVL.

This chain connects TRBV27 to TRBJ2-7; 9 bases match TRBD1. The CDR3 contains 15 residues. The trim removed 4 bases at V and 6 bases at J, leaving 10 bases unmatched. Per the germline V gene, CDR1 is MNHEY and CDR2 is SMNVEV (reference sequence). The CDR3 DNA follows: TGTGCCAGCAGTTCCCTGTTGACAGGGGGACGCGAGCAGTACTTC. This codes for CASSSLLTGGREQYF.

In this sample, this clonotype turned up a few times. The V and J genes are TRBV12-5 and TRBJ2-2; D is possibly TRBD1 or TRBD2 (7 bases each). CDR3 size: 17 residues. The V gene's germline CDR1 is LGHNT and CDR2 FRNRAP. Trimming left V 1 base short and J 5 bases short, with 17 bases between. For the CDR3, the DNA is TGTGCTAGTGGTTTGGACGAGACAGGGAGGGGGACCGGGGAGCTGTTTTTT. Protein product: CASGLDETGRGTGELFF.